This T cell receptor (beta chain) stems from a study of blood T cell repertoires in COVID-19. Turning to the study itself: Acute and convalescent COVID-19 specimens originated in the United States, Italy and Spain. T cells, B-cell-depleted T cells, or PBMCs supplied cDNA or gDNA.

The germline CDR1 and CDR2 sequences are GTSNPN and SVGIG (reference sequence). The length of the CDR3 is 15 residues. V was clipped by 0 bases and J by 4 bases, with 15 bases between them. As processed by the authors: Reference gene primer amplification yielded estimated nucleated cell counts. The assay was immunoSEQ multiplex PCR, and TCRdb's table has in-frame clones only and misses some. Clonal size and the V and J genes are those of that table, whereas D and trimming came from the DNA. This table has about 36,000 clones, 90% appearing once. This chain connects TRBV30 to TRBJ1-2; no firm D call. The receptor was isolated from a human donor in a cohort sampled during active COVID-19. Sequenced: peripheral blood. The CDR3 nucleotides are TGTGCCTGGAGTGTACGGGATCGGGGTGTCTATGGCTACACCTTC. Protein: CAWSVRDRGVYGYTF.